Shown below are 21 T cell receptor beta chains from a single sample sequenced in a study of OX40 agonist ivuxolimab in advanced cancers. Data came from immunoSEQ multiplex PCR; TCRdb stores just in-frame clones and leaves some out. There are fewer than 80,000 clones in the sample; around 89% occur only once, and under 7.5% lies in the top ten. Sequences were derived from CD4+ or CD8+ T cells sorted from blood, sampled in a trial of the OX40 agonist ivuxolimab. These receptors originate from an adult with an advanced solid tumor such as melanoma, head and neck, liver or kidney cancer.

DNA for the CDR3: TGTGCCAGCAGCTTGGTTAACAGGGGGAACACTGAAGCTTTCTTT. This gives the protein CASSLVNRGNTEAFF. The V and J genes are TRBV5-6 and TRBJ1-1; 7 nucleotides line up with TRBD1. CDR3 length equals 15 residues. V gave up 0 bases and J gave up 1 base; unmatched junction bases: 3. Looked up from germline, CDR1 is SGHDT and CDR2 is YYEEEE.

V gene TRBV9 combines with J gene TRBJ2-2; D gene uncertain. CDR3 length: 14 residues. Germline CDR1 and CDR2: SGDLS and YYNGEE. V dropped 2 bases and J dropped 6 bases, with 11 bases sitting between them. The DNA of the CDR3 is TGTGCCAGCAGCGTTCTATGGTCTCCCGGGGAGCTGTTTTTT. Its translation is CASSVLWSPGELFF.

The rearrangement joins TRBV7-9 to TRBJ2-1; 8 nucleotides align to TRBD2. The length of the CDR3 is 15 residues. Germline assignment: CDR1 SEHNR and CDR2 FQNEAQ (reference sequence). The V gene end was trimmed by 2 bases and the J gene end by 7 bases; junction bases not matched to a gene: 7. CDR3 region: CASSLRREVGNEQFF. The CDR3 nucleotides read TGTGCCAGCAGCTTACGGCGGGAGGTGGGGAATGAGCAGTTCTTC.

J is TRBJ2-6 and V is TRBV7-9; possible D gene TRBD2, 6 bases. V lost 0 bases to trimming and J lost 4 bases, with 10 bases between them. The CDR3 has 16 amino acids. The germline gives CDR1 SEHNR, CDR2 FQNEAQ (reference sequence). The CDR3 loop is CASSLAGTGGANVLTF. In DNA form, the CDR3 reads TGTGCCAGCAGCTTAGCAGGGACTGGCGGGGCCAACGTCCTGACTTTC.

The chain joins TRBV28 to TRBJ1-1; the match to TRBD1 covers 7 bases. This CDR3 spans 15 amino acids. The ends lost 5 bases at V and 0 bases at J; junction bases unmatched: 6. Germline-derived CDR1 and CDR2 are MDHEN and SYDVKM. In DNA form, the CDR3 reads TGTGCCAGCAGTACGCCACAGGGGCTGAACACTGAAGCTTTCTTT. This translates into CASSTPQGLNTEAFF.

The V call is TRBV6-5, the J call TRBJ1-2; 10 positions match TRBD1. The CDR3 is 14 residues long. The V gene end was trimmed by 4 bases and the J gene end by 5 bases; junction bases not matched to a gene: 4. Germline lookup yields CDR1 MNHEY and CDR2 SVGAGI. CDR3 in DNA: TGTGCCAGCAGTTCCGGGGGACAGGGGTATGGCTACACCTTC. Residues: CASSSGGQGYGYTF.

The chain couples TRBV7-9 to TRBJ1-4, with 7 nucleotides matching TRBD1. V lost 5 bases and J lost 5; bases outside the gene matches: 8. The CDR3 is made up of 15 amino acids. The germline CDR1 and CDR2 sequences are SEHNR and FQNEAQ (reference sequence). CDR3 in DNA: TGTGCCAGCAGCCAACAGACAGGGTTCAATGAAAAACTGTTTTTT. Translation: CASSQQTGFNEKLFF.

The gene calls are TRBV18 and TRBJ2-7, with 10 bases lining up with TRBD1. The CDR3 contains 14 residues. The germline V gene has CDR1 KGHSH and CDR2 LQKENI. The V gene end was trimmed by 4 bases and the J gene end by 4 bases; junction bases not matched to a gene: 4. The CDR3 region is CASSRRTGGYEQYF. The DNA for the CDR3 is TGTGCCAGCTCACGACGGACAGGGGGGTACGAGCAGTACTTC.

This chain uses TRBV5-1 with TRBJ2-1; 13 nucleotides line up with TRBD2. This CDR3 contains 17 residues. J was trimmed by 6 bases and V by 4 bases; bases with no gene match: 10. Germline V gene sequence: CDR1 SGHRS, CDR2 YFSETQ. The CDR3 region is CASSPRLAGGLINEQFF. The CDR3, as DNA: TGCGCCAGCAGCCCGCGACTAGCGGGGGGCCTTATCAATGAGCAGTTCTTC.

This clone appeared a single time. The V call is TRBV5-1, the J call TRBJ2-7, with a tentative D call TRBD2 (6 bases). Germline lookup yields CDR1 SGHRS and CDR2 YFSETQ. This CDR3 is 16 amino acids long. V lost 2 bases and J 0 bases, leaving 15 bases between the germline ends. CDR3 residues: CASSFFPIGGSYEQYF. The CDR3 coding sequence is TGCGCCAGCAGCTTTTTTCCGATCGGGGGCTCCTACGAGCAGTACTTC.

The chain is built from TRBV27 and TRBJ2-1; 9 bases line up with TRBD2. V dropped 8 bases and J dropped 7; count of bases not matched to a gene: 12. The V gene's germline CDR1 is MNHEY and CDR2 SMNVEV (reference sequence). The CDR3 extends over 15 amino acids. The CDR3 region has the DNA TGTGCCAGCGAGGCGGGGGGGCCGCATAGAAATGAGCAGTTCTTC. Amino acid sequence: CASEAGGPHRNEQFF.

CDR3 loop: CASSQGDHVTSGRAHNEQFF. DNA of the CDR3: TGCGCCAGCAGCCAAGGAGACCACGTTACTAGCGGGAGGGCCCACAATGAGCAGTTCTTC. This sequence joins TRBV4-1 and TRBJ2-1; TRBD2 aligns across 13 bases. The CDR3 runs to 20 residues. Germline V gives CDR1 MGHRA, CDR2 YSYEKL. The V and J ends lost 1 base and 5 bases, in that order; junction bases with no gene match: 14.

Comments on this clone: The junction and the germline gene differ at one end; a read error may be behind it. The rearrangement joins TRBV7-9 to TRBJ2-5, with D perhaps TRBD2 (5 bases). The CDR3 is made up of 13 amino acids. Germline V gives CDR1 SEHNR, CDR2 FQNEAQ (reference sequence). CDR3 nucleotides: TGTGCCAGCAGCTTAGCGCTCGGGGTTGAAAGGGACTTC. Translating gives CASSLALGVERDF. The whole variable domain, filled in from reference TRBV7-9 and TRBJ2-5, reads DTGVSQNPRHKITKRGQNVTFRCDPISEHNRLYWYRQTLGQGPEFLTYFQNEAQLEKSRLLSDRFSAERPKGSFSTLEIQRTEQGDSAMYLCASSLALGVERDFGPGTRLLVL.

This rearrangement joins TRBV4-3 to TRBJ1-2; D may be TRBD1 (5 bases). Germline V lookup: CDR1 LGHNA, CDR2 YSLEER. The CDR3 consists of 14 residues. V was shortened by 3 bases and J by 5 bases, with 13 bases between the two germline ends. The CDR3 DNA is TGCGCCAGCAGCCACCAGGGACCGGGTTATGGCTACACCTTC. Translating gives CASSHQGPGYGYTF.

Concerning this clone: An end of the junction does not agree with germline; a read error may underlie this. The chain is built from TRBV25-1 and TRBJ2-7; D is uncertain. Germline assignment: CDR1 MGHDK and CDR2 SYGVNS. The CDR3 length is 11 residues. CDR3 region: CASSEYGSFGF. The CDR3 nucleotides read TGTGCCAGCAGTGAATATGGATCGTTTGGGTTC.

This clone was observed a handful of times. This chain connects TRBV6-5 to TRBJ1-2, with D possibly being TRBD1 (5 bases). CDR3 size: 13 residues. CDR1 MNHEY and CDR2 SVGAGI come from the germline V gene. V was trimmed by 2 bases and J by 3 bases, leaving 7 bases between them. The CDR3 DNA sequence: TGTGCCAGCAGTTACGGGACGCACTATGGCTACACCTTC. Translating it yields CASSYGTHYGYTF.

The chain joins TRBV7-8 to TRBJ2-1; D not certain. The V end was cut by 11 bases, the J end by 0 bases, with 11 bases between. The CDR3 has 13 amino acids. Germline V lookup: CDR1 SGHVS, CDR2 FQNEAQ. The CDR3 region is CASRPSSYNEQFF. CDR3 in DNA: TGTGCCTCCCGCCCCAGCTCCTACAATGAGCAGTTCTTC.

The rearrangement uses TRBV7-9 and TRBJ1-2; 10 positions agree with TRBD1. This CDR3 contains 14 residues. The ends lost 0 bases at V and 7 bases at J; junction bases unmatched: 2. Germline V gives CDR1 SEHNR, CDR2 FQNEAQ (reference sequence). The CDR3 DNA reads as TGTGCCAGCAGCTTAGCGACAGGGGGCAGTGGCTACACCTTC. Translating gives CASSLATGGSGYTF.

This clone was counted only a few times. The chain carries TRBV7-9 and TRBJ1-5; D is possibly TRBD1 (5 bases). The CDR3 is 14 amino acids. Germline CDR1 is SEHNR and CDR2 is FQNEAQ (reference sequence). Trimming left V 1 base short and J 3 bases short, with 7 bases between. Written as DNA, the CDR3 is TGTGCCAGCAGCTTAGTAGGGGACAATCAGCCCCAGCATTTT. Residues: CASSLVGDNQPQHF.

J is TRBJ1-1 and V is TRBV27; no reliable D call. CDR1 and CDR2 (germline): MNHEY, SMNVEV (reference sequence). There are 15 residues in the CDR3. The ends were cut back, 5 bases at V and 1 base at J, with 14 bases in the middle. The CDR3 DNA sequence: TGTGCCAGCAGTCCGGTCCTGACCTGGAACACTGAAGCTTTCTTT. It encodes CASSPVLTWNTEAFF.

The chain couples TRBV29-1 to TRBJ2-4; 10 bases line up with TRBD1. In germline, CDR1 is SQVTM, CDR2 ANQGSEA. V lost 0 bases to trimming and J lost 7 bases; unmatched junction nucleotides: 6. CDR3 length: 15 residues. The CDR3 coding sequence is TGCAGCGTTGAAGATCCGGGACAGGGGAGGAACATTCAGTACTTC. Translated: CSVEDPGQGRNIQYF.